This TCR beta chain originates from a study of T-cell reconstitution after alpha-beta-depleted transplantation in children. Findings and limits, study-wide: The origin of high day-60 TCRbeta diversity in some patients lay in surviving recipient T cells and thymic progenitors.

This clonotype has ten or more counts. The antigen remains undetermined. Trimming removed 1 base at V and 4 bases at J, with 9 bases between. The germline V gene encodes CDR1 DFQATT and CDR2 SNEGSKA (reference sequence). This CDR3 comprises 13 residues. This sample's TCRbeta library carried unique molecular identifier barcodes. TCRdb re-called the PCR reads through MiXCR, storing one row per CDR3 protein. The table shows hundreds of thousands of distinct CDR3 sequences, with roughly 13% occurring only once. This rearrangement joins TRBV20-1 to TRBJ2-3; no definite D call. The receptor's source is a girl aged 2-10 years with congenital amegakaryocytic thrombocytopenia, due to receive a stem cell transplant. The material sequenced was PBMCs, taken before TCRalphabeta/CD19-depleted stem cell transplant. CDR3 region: CSARVRASDTQYF. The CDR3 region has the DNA TGCAGTGCTAGAGTTCGAGCATCAGATACGCAGTATTTT.